These T cell receptor beta chains were read from a single sample in a study of PD-L1 blockade in urothelial cancer. Generated by immunoSEQ multiplex PCR, the TCRdb table keeps only in-frame clones and is missing some. The sample contains more than 60,000 clones, about nine tenths of which appear only once. Sequencing used PBMCs, obtained around atezolizumab (anti-PD-L1) treatment. The receptors were gathered from a man between 60 and 75 years old with urothelial cancer. CDR3s include the opening cysteine and the closing phenylalanine or tryptophan. A D gene is named only where the DNA matches it firmly. For some rows the clone size is stated as once, few or many, or as a class when expanded; others skip it.

once	.	TRBJ1-4	TRBV6-1	CAISARGAGEKLFF	TGTGCCATCTCCGCCCGGGGCGCGGGGGAAAAACTGTTTTTT
.	TRBD1	TRBJ1-2	TRBV27	CASTRQGGYGYTF	TGTGCCAGCACGCGACAGGGAGGATATGGCTACACCTTC
.	.	TRBJ2-7	TRBV7-2	CASSLEAGSSYEQYF	TGTGCCAGCAGCTTAGAGGCTGGGAGCTCCTACGAGCAGTACTTC
.	.	TRBJ2-7	TRBV5-1	CASSLGDKPYEQYF	TGCGCCAGCAGCCTGGGGGACAAGCCTTACGAGCAGTACTTC
.	TRBD1	TRBJ2-7	TRBV6-1	CASSESGTGVYEQYF	TGTGCCAGCAGTGAGTCCGGGACAGGGGTATACGAGCAGTACTTC
.	TRBD1	TRBJ2-7	TRBV5-5	CASSTRQGGGSYEQYF	TGTGCCAGCAGCACGAGACAGGGGGGCGGCTCCTACGAGCAGTACTTC
.	.	TRBJ2-7	TRBV9	CASSVGGVGEQYF	TGTGCCAGCAGCGTAGGGGGGGTGGGGGAGCAGTACTTC
.	TRBD2	TRBJ2-5	TRBV28	CASSLRLAGSQETQYF	TGTGCCAGCAGTTTAAGGCTAGCGGGATCTCAAGAGACCCAGTACTTC
.	.	TRBJ1-2	TRBV11-3	CASSFDRDYGYTF	TGTGCCAGCAGCTTTGACCGGGACTATGGCTACACCTTC
medium-sized	TRBD1	TRBJ2-2	TRBV10-1	CASSAVGTGAGELFF	TGCGCCAGCAGTGCCGTTGGGACAGGGGCCGGGGAGCTGTTTTTT
.	.	TRBJ2-7	TRBV30	CAWSTGMFYEQYF	TGTGCCTGGAGTACAGGGATGTTCTACGAGCAGTACTTC
.	.	TRBJ2-1	TRBV27	CASHAHGDFYNEQFF	TGTGCCAGTCACGCCCATGGGGACTTCTACAATGAGCAGTTCTTC
.	TRBD1	TRBJ1-1	TRBV11-2	CASSLRETGSLNTEAFF	TGTGCCAGCAGCTTAAGGGAGACAGGGAGCCTGAACACTGAAGCTTTCTTT
.	TRBD1	TRBJ1-5	TRBV6-6	CASSYGGTGRDQPQHF	TGTGCCAGCAGTTACGGGGGGACAGGGAGGGATCAGCCCCAGCATTTT
once	.	TRBJ2-7	TRBV2	CASSESYGQYF	TGTGCCAGCAGTGAAAGCTACGGGCAGTACTTC
.	TRBD1	TRBJ2-5	TRBV30	CAWRRDRRHGETQYF	TGTGCCTGGAGGAGGGACAGGCGACATGGAGAGACCCAGTACTTC
.	TRBD2	TRBJ2-3	TRBV6-5	CASNYRGLAGVDTQYF	TGTGCCAGCAATTATAGGGGTCTAGCGGGAGTAGATACGCAGTATTTT
.	TRBD2	TRBJ2-1	TRBV5-1	CASSYPGLAANEQFF	TGCGCCAGCAGCTACCCGGGACTAGCGGCGAATGAGCAGTTCTTC
.	.	TRBJ2-3	TRBV11-1	CASSKRDSFTDTQYF	TGTGCCAGCAGCAAACGGGACTCATTCACAGATACGCAGTATTTT
.	.	TRBJ2-3	TRBV11-2	CASRPPGSTDTQYF	TGTGCCAGCCGACCTCCGGGAAGCACAGATACGCAGTATTTT
few	TRBD1	TRBJ1-2	TRBV7-2	CASSFRDRGNHGYGYTF	TGTGCCAGCAGCTTCCGGGACAGGGGAAACCATGGCTATGGCTACACCTTC
.	TRBD1	TRBJ1-3	TRBV19	CASSSAQGAGNTIYF	TGTGCCAGTAGTTCGGCCCAGGGGGCTGGAAACACCATATATTTT
once	.	TRBJ2-5	TRBV19	CASSSGGGETQYF	TGTGCCAGTTCAAGTGGTGGGGGGGAGACCCAGTACTTC
.	TRBD1	TRBJ2-6	TRBV15	CATSSNLRDSHSGANVLTF	TGTGCCACCAGCAGTAATCTCCGGGACAGCCACTCTGGGGCCAACGTCCTGACTTTC
.	.	TRBJ1-5	TRBV30	CAWSGGGGQPQHF	TGTGCCTGGAGTGGGGGAGGGGGTCAGCCCCAGCATTTT
.	TRBD1	TRBJ1-3	TRBV7-2	CASSSWTGRPGNTIYF	TGTGCCAGCAGTTCCTGGACAGGGAGGCCTGGAAACACCATATATTTT
.	TRBD1	TRBJ1-3	TRBV5-1	CASSLGRQGDGDTIYF	TGCGCCAGCAGCTTGGGAAGACAGGGGGATGGGGACACCATATATTTT
.	TRBD1	TRBJ2-1	TRBV5-1	CASSQGQGGHNEQFF	TGCGCCAGCAGCCAGGGACAGGGGGGCCACAATGAGCAGTTCTTC
.	.	TRBJ2-3	TRBV28	CASSLEFGTSDF	TGTGCCAGCAGTTTAGAATTTGGGACTTCGGATTTT
.	.	TRBJ1-2	TRBV6-5	CASSPGGFADYGYTF	TGTGCCAGCAGTCCGGGAGGGTTCGCTGACTATGGCTACACCTTC
.	TRBD1	TRBJ2-7	TRBV19	CASKVRQGNLYEQYF	TGTGCCAGCAAAGTTCGACAGGGGAATCTCTACGAGCAGTACTTC
.	TRBD2	TRBJ2-1	TRBV30	CAWSGGANVFF	TGTGCCTGGAGCGGGGGGGCGAACGTGTTCTTC
.	TRBD1	TRBJ1-2	TRBV2	CASSGGQNYGYTF	TGTGCCAGCAGTGGGGGACAGAACTATGGCTACACCTTC
.	TRBD2	TRBJ2-7	TRBV27	CASSILAGGLRNEQYF	TGTGCCAGCAGTATTTTAGCGGGAGGGTTGAGGAACGAGCAGTACTTC
.	.	TRBJ2-1	TRBV19	CASSGWNEQFF	TGTGCCAGTTCCGGTTGGAATGAGCAGTTCTTC
.	TRBD1	TRBJ1-4	TRBV6-1	CASSVDRAEKLFF	TGTGCCAGCAGTGTGGACAGGGCTGAAAAACTGTTTTTT
.	.	TRBJ2-2	TRBV28	CASSSDGDTGELFF	TGTGCCAGCAGTTCAGACGGGGACACCGGGGAGCTGTTTTTT
.	.	TRBJ2-4	TRBV5-1	CASSLAGDKNIQYF	TGCGCCAGCAGCTTGGCGGGGGACAAAAACATTCAGTACTTC
.	TRBD2	TRBJ2-5	TRBV6-1	CASSEAPGLGETQYF	TGTGCCAGCAGTGAAGCGCCGGGACTAGGGGAGACCCAGTACTTC
.	.	TRBJ2-3	TRBV19	CASNTSPQDTSQYF	TGTGCCAGTAACACCTCACCCCAGGACACTTCGCAGTATTTT
.	TRBD1	TRBJ2-5	TRBV28	CASKQGAIETQYF	TGTGCCAGTAAACAGGGGGCCATCGAGACCCAGTACTTC
few	TRBD2	TRBJ2-3	TRBV29-1	CSVVGGVTDTQYF	TGCAGCGTTGTTGGGGGGGTTACCGATACGCAGTATTTT
.	.	TRBJ2-6	TRBV5-1	CASSLAGTTSGANVLTF	TGCGCCAGCAGCTTGGCCGGGACAACCTCTGGGGCCAACGTCCTGACTTTC
.	TRBD2	TRBJ2-1	TRBV7-3	CASSPLGLASYNEQFF	TGTGCCAGCAGCCCTCTCGGACTAGCGAGTTACAATGAGCAGTTCTTC
.	TRBD1	TRBJ1-2	TRBV7-9	CASSSPRQGDGYTF	TGTGCCAGCAGCTCCCCGCGTCAGGGGGATGGCTACACCTTC
few	.	TRBJ1-2	TRBV5-1	CASSLDSNYGYTF	TGCGCCAGCAGCTTGGACAGCAACTATGGCTACACCTTC
.	.	TRBJ1-1	TRBV4-1	CASSLEGRTATEAFF	TGCGCCAGCAGCCTTGAGGGCAGGACAGCCACTGAAGCTTTCTTT
.	TRBD2	TRBJ2-3	TRBV7-2	CASSLELGGRPDF	TGTGCCAGCAGCTTAGAATTGGGCGGGAGACCGGATTTT
.	TRBD1	TRBJ1-4	TRBV18	CASSPFARGRANEKLFF	TGTGCCAGCTCACCATTTGCCAGGGGGCGAGCTAATGAAAAACTGTTTTTT
.	TRBD1	TRBJ1-1	TRBV18	CASSQGQGNTEAFF	TGTGCCAGCTCACAAGGACAGGGGAACACTGAAGCTTTCTTT
.	.	TRBJ1-2	TRBV27	CASSFGNLPRWYGYTF	TGTGCCAGCAGTTTTGGCAATCTCCCCAGATGGTATGGCTACACCTTC
.	.	TRBJ2-1	TRBV19	CASSIPYSSYNEQFF	TGTGCCAGTAGTATCCCCTACTCCTCCTACAATGAGCAGTTCTTC
.	.	TRBJ2-1	TRBV30	CAWTGLGGNEQFF	TGTGCCTGGACAGGACTAGGGGGCAATGAGCAGTTCTTC
.	.	TRBJ2-5	TRBV9	CASSERSRGYETQYF	TGTGCCAGCAGCGAGAGGAGCCGGGGGTACGAGACCCAGTACTTC